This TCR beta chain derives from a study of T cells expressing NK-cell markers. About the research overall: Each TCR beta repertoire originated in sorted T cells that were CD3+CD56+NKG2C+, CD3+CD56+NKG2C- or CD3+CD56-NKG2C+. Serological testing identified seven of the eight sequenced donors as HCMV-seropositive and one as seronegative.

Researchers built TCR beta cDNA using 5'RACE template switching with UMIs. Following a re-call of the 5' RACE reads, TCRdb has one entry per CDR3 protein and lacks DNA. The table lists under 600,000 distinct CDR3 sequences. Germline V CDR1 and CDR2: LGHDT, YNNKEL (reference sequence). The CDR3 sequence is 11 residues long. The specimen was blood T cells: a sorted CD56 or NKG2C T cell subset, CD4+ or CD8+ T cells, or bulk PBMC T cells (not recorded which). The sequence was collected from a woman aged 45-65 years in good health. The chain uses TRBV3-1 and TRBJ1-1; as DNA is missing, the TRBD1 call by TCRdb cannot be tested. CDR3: CASSSQGPAFF. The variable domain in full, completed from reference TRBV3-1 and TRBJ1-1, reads DTAVSQTPKYLVTQMGNDKSIKCEQNLGHDTMYWYKQDSKKFLKIMFSYNNKELIINETVPNRFSPKSPDKAHLNLHINSLELGDSAVYFCASSSQGPAFFGQGTRLTVV.